The rows below give T cell receptor beta chains drawn from one sample of a study of T cell repertoires in cytomegalovirus infection. Their recognized antigens are unknown. MiXCR, run by TCRdb on the reads, gives a single entry per CDR3 protein. Seen here are 750,000 to 900,000 distinct CDR3 sequences, just under 30% observed once, and the top ten hold about an eighth. This specimen was cultured CD8+ T cells from PBMCs, taken from culture after CMV antigen stimulation. Every receptor here comes from a human donor in good health (CMV status not recorded). Some clones in this sample may be carry-over from other donors' samples. CDR3s include the opening cysteine and the closing phenylalanine or tryptophan. The D gene is left open where the match is weak. Only part of the rows carry a size: once, few, many, or a class if the clone is expanded.

V gene	J gene	clone size	D gene	CDR3 protein	CDR3 DNA
TRBV7-9	TRBJ1-1	NA	NA	CASSSWDTENTEAFF	TGTGCCAGCAGCTCCTGGGACACCGAGAACACTGAAGCTTTCTTT
TRBV5-1	TRBJ1-3	few	NA	CASSADREVSGNTIYF	TGCGCCAGCAGCGCGGACAGAGAAGTCTCTGGAAACACCATATATTTT
TRBV27	TRBJ2-7	NA	TRBD1	CASSPGQGAGEQYF	TGTGCCAGCAGTCCCGGACAGGGGGCTGGCGAGCAGTACTTC
TRBV2	TRBJ2-2	NA	NA	CASFRNTGELFF	TGTGCCAGCTTCCGGAACACCGGGGAGCTGTTTTTT
TRBV4-1	TRBJ1-5	NA	NA	CASSPDSLANQPQHF	TGCGCCAGCAGCCCCGACAGTTTAGCAAATCAGCCCCAGCATTTT
TRBV7-2	TRBJ1-5	many	TRBD1	CASSLDRGWNQPQHF	TGTGCCAGCAGTCTAGACAGGGGTTGGAATCAGCCCCAGCATTTT
TRBV12-3/TRBV12-4	TRBJ2-7	few	NA	CASSLGVPSYEQYF	TGTGCCAGCAGTTTAGGGGTCCCTTCCTACGAGCAGTACTTC
TRBV6-1	TRBJ1-6	few	NA	CAAEGQGMSYNSPLHF	TGTGCCGCGGAAGGGCAGGGGATGTCCTATAATTCACCCCTCCACTTT
TRBV27	TRBJ1-2	few	NA	CASSLGPNQYGYTF	TGTGCCAGCAGTTTAGGCCCGAACCAATATGGCTACACCTTC
TRBV6-5	TRBJ2-2	few	TRBD2	CASSYSTYRTSVSGELFF	TGTGCCAGCAGTTACTCGACGTACCGGACTAGCGTTAGCGGGGAGCTGTTTTTT
TRBV2	TRBJ2-7	NA	NA	CASRGRPIYEQYF	TGTGCCAGCAGAGGGCGCCCGATCTACGAGCAGTACTTC
TRBV27	TRBJ1-5	NA	NA	CASSLSHYPDRRNQPQHF	TGTGCCAGCAGTTTATCCCACTACCCCGACAGACGCAATCAGCCCCAGCATTTT
TRBV7-6	TRBJ2-1	many	NA	CASSFSSEGDEQFF	TGTGCCAGCAGCTTCAGCTCGGAAGGCGATGAGCAGTTCTTC
TRBV12-3/TRBV12-4	TRBJ2-1	NA	NA	CASSLRANSHEQFF	TGTGCCAGCAGCCTCCGGGCCAATTCCCATGAGCAGTTCTTC
TRBV7-3	TRBJ1-4	many	NA	CASSLRLGEKLFF	TGTGCCAGCAGCTTACGACTTGGCGAAAAACTGTTTTTT
TRBV28	TRBJ2-2	NA	TRBD2	CASSSFVAPGGLAGDHGELFF	TGTGCCAGCAGTTCATTTGTGGCCCCGGGGGGACTAGCGGGGGATCACGGGGAGCTGTTTTTT
TRBV7-8	TRBJ2-5	many	NA	CASSLGAFNGETQYF	TGTGCCAGCAGCTTAGGGGCATTCAACGGGGAGACCCAGTACTTC
TRBV4-1	TRBJ1-3	NA	NA	CASSRRDNSGNTIYF	TGCGCCAGCAGCCGCCGGGACAACTCTGGAAACACCATATATTTT
TRBV11-2	TRBJ2-1	few	TRBD1	CASSLGFGRQGKNNEQFF	TGTGCCAGCAGCTTAGGGTTCGGTCGACAGGGCAAAAACAATGAGCAGTTCTTC
TRBV12-3/TRBV12-4	TRBJ1-6	few	NA	CASSFRTVSSYNSPLHF	TGTGCCAGCAGTTTTCGGACAGTGAGCTCCTATAATTCACCCCTCCACTTT
TRBV7-8	TRBJ1-1	few	NA	CASRPTSPLDSNTEAFF	TGTGCCAGCAGACCAACATCACCCTTAGACTCGAACACTGAAGCTTTCTTT
TRBV15	TRBJ2-1	few	TRBD1	CATSLRQGRSYNEQFF	TGTGCCACCTCCTTGCGACAGGGTCGTTCCTACAATGAGCAGTTCTTC
TRBV19	TRBJ2-7	few	TRBD1	CASKRDRTAYEQYF	TGTGCCAGTAAAAGGGACAGAACCGCCTACGAGCAGTACTTC
TRBV4-1	TRBJ1-2	few	NA	CASSQERRAEFGYGYTF	TGCGCCAGCAGCCAAGAGAGGAGGGCGGAATTCGGCTATGGCTACACCTTC
TRBV4-2	TRBJ2-5	NA	TRBD2	CASSQESGGAVETQYF	TGTGCCAGCAGCCAAGAGAGCGGGGGGGCGGTAGAGACCCAGTACTTC
TRBV7-9	TRBJ1-1	NA	NA	CASRYPRDTEAFF	TGTGCCAGCAGATATCCCAGGGACACTGAAGCTTTCTTT
TRBV7-8	TRBJ2-2	many	NA	CASVYSGELFF	TGTGCCAGCGTTTATTCCGGGGAGCTGTTTTTT
TRBV7-2	TRBJ2-5	many	NA	CASSLGRGSAETQYF	TGTGCCAGCAGCTTAGGAAGAGGCTCCGCAGAGACCCAGTACTTC